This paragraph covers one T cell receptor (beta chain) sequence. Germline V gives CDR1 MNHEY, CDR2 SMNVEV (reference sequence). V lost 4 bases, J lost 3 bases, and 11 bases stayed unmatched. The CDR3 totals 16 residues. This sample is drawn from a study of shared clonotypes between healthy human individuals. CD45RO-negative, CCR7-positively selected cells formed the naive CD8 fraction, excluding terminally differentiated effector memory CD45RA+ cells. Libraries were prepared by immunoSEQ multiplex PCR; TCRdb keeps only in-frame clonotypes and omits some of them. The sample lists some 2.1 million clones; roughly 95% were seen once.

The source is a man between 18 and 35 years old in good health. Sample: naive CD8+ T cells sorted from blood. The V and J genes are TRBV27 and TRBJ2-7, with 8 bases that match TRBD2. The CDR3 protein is CASSWGGGAGDYEQYF. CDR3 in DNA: TGTGCCAGCAGTTGGGGGGGCGGAGCGGGGGACTACGAGCAGTACTTC.